This T cell receptor (beta chain) originates from a study of cytomegalovirus exposure and HLA in healthy donors. As for the study in general: A prior study identified 110 million or so unique TCR beta sequences from roughly 180 million T cells. There were approximately 400 genotyped donors. Of these, roughly 86% fell in the genetic ancestry cluster associated with self-reported Caucasian donors. Study findings and constraints: Rarity characterized most TCR sequences, yet some public TCRs appeared in many donors. With later analysis, a missense DCLRE1C variant became linked to TCR beta V- and J-gene trimming.

PCR amplification relied on 60 Vbeta primers (plus 13 Jbeta primers). Some clones are missing from TCRdb's copy, which holds only in-frame ones; the method was immunoSEQ multiplex PCR. Found here are roughly 89,000 clones, 75% to 85% of them singletons; the top ten hold 2% to 2.5%. CDR1 is LNHDA and CDR2 is SQIVND in the germline V gene (reference sequence). The CDR3 is 14 residues long. V lost 3 bases and J lost 3, with 8 bases in between. With regard to this clone: Its antigen is not identified.

The TCR was taken from a man aged 18 to 35 in good health and CMV-seronegative. The sample was PBMCs. The chain has TRBV19 and TRBJ2-2; D is ambiguous. The CDR3 DNA reads TGTGCCAGTAGTATGCTAGATTACACCGGGGAGCTGTTTTTT. Translating it yields CASSMLDYTGELFF.